This T cell receptor beta chain originates from a study of OX40 agonist ivuxolimab in advanced cancers. In the study overall: Two patients with cutaneous melanoma and one with hepatocellular carcinoma, three in total, showed partial responses.

Sequencing was performed with immunoSEQ multiplex PCR; in TCRdb, only in-frame clones are kept and a portion is missing. The repertoire holds tens of thousands of clones, with approximately 90% as singletons. This sequence originates from an adult with an advanced solid tumor such as melanoma, head and neck, liver or kidney cancer. The sequencing here drew on CD4+ or CD8+ T cells sorted from blood, taken in a trial of the OX40 agonist ivuxolimab.

The CDR3: CAISESLAGDSSYEQYF. The CDR3 nucleotides are TGTGCCATCAGTGAGTCTCTAGCGGGAGATTCCTCCTACGAGCAGTACTTC. The chain joins TRBV10-3 to TRBJ2-7, with 10 bases lining up with TRBD2. V lost 0 bases and J lost 0; bases outside the gene matches: 5. The CDR3 is 17 amino acids. Germline V CDR1 and CDR2: ENHRY, SYGVKD.